This T cell receptor beta chain is from a study of CD4 T cells in relation to SARS-CoV-2 and coronaviruses (dated by TCRdb to the early 2020s). Background for the entire study: In the ViraFEST assay, PBMCs were cultured with antigen for roughly ten days, after which TCR beta CDR3s were sequenced to identify antigen-specific clonal expansions. Using patient-derived lymphoblastoid cell lines, the shared crossreactive spike epitopes were mapped to their HLA restriction. An HIV-1 Nef peptide pool or a culture without peptide was used as the negative reference condition. Expansion assays from other donors in the study were sequenced with a different, Illumina-based TCR-beta assay. Samples from three pre-COVID donors and the naive versus memory experiments were sequenced with the Adaptive Biotechnologies TCR-sequencing kit; other data were Illumina-based. At the level of individual TCR clonotypes, the study evaluated whether memory CD4+ T cells crossreact between the spike proteins of SARS-CoV-2 and those of common cold coronaviruses. Study-wide findings and limitations: Significantly weaker SARS-CoV-2-driven expansion was shown by crossreactive clones than by monoreactive clones, consistent with antigenic imprinting. Since the crossreactivity analysis centred on spike protein, crossreactivity against other viral proteins was not assessed. Because no donor provided both pre-pandemic and post-infection samples, tracing the source of pre-existing responses was limited. The study was constrained by small numbers of patients and of tested TCRs. In about 60% of donors, memory CD4+ clonotypes turned up that crossrecognized SARS-CoV-2 and at least one common cold coronavirus spike.

The protocol used for the library was the immunoSEQ multiplex PCR assay. Per the authors' processing: Preprocessing removed nonproductive sequences and CDR3s not starting with C, not ending with F or W, or shorter than 7 amino acids. The MANAFEST web app was used to call antigen-specific clonotypes on the basis of expansion compared with the reference and with other culture wells. To be counted as positive, a clone had to show significant expansion compared with the reference culture, at an FDR below 0.05, in 2 of 3 replicate wells. To be called positive, a clone also had to show significant expansion compared with every other tandem well and an odds ratio greater than 5. CDR3 homology was quantified as pairwise Levenshtein distance, calculated with the stringdist R package after three terminal residues were trimmed from each end. The clones in this table, taken by TCRdb from immuneACCESS, are in-frame only. Not every clone is retained; where verified, under half of the shortfall comes from an unresolved V gene, and the cause of the rest is unknown. Clonal size and the V and J genes are those of that table, whereas D and trimming came from the DNA. This sample lists tens of thousands of clones; 74% were detected once. Jointly, the top ten make up 9.5% to 15% of the sample.

CD4+ T cells from unexposed donors were collected before the COVID-19 pandemic (2011-2018). After less than eleven days of culture, CD4+ T cells were isolated with the EasySep CD4+ T cell isolation kit. As far as cell numbers permitted, CD4+ T cells from unexposed donors were tested for reactivity against SARS-CoV-2 S and N as well as four spike pools from common cold coronaviruses. PBMCs were cultured at two million per well in IMDM supplemented with around 5.3% human AB serum and about 9.3 IU/ml IL-2. Half of the culture medium was replaced with fresh IL-2-containing medium on days 3 and 7. In general, triplicate replicate wells were used for every peptide culture condition. The leukapheresis product for the unexposed donors was obtained through commercial purchase. Ficoll-Paque PLUS gradient centrifugation was used to isolate PBMCs from either whole blood or leukapheresis product. PBMCs were either cryopreserved at -140°C or used fresh in the expansion assay. The QIAamp Micro DNA Kit was used to extract genomic DNA from the CD4+ T cells.

Note on this clone: What antigen it recognizes has not been identified. Per-base qualities were not stored, and no clone one base away is much larger.

CDR1 and CDR2, looked up from the germline V gene, are ENHRY and SYGVKD. V was cut back by 6 bases and J by 6 bases, leaving a gap of 15 bases between them. The cysteine opens and the phenylalanine closes a CDR3 of 13 amino acids. Here the CDR3 DNA is all that survives: 39 bases in frame from base 1. The receptor's source is a human donor in good health. Material: CD4+ T cells from PBMCs, cultured in vitro. The chain is made from TRBV10-3 and TRBJ2-7; TRBD1 might be the D gene, on 5 matching bases. The DNA sequence is as follows: TGTGCCATCAGCCTACGTCAGGGCGGCGAGCAGTACTTC. This gives the protein CAISLRQGGEQYF.